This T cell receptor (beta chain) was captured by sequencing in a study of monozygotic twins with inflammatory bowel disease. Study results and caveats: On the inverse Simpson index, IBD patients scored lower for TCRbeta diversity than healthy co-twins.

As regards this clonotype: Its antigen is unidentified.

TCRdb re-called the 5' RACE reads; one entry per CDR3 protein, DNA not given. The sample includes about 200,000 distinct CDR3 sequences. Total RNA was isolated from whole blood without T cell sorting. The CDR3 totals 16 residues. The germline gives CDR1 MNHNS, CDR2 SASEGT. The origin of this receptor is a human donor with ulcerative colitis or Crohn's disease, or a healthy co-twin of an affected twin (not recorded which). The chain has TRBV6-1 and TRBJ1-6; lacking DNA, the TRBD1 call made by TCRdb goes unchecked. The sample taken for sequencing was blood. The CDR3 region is CASSKLFGQGNSPLHF.